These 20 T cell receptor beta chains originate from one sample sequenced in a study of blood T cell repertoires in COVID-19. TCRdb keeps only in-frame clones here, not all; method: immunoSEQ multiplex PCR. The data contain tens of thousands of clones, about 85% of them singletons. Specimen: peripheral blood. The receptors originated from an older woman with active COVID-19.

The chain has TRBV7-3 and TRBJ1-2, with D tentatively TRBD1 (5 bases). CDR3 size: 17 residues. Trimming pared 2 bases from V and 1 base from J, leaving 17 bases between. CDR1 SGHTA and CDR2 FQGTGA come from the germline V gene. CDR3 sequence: CASSLDSQSTNNYGYTF. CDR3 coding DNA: TGTGCCAGCAGCTTAGACAGCCAAAGCACAAATAACTATGGCTACACCTTC.

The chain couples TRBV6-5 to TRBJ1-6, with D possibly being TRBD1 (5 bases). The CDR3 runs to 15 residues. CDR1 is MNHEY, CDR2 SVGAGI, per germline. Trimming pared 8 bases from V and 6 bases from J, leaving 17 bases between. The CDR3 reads CASGRGAPANSPLHF. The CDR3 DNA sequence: TGTGCCAGCGGACGCGGGGCTCCAGCTAATTCACCCCTCCACTTT.

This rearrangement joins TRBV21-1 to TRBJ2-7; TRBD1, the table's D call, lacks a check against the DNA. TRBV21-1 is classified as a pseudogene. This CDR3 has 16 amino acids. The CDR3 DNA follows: TGTGCCAGCAGCAAAGTGATTCTCAGGGGCCGGGTCGAGCAGTACTTC. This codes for CASSKVILRGRVEQYF.

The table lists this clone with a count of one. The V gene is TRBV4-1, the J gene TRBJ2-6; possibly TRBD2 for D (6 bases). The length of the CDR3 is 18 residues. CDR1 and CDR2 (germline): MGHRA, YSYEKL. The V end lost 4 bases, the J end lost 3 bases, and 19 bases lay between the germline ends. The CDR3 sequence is CASSPRGRDEVGANVLTF. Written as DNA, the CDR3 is TGCGCCAGCAGCCCAAGAGGGCGGGATGAGGTTGGGGCCAACGTCCTGACTTTC.

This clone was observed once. CDR3 loop: CASSPQGSNQPQHF. CDR3 sequence (DNA): TGTGCCAGCAGCCCGCAGGGCAGCAATCAGCCCCAGCATTTT. The chain uses TRBV11-2 and TRBJ1-5; a possible D gene is TRBD1 (5 bases). V was clipped by 5 bases and J by 1 base, with 9 bases between them. This CDR3 is built from 14 residues. Per the germline V gene, CDR1 is SGHAT and CDR2 is FQNNGV. The full variable domain, rest sourced from reference TRBV11-2 and TRBJ1-5, is EAGVAQSPRYKIIEKRQSVAFWCNPISGHATLYWYQQILGQGPKLLIQFQNNGVVDDSQLPKDRFSAERLKGVDSTLKIQPAKLEDSAVYLCASSPQGSNQPQHFGDGTRLSIL.

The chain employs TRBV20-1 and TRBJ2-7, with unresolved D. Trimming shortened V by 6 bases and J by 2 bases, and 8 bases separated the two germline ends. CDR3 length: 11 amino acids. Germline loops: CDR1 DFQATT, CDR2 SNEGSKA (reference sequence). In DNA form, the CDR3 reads TGCAGTGCAAACAAGACCTACGAGCAGTACTTC. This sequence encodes CSANKTYEQYF.

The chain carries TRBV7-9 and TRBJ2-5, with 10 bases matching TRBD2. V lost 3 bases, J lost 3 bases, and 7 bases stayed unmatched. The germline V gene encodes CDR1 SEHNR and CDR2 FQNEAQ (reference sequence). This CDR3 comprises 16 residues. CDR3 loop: CASSFFLAGAEETQYF. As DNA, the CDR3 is TGTGCCAGCAGCTTTTTCCTAGCGGGGGCGGAAGAGACCCAGTACTTC.

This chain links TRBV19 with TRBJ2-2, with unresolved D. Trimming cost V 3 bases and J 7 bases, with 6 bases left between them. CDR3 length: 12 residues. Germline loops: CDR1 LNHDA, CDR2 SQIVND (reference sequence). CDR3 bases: TGTGCCAGTAGTATTTCTAACGGGGAGCTGTTTTTT. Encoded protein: CASSISNGELFF.

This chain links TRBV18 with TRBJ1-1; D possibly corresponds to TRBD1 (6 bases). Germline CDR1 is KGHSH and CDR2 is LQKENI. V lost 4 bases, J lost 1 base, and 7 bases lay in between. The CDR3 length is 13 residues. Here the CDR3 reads CASSQGQNTEAFF. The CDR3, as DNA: TGTGCCAGCTCACAGGGACAGAACACTGAAGCTTTCTTT.

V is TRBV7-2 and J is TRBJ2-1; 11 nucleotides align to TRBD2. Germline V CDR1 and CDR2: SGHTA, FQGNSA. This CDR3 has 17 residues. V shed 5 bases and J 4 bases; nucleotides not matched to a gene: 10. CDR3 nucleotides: TGTGCCAGCAGCCGCCCTGAACTAGCGGGAGCGTACAATGAGCAGTTCTTC. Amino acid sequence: CASSRPELAGAYNEQFF.

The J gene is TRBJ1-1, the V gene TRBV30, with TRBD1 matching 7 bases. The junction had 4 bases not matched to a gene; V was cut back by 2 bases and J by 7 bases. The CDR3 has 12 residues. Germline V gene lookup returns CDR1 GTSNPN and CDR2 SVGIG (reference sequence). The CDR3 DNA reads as TGTGCCTGGAGTAACAGGGGACTTGAAGCTTTCTTT. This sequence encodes CAWSNRGLEAFF.

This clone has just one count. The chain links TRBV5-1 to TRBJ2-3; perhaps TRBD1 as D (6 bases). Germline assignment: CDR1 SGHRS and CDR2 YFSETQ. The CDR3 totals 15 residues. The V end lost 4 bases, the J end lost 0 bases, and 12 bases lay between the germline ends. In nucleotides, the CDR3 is TGCGCCAGCAGCGCTCAACAGGGTAGCACAGATACGCAGTATTTT. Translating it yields CASSAQQGSTDTQYF.

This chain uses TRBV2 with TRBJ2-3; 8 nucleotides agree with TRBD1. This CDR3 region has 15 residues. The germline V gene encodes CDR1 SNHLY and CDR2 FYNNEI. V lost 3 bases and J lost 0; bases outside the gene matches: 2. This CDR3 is CASSDDRGSTDTQYF. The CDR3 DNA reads TGTGCCAGCAGTGACGACAGGGGAAGCACAGATACGCAGTATTTT.

The CDR3 reads CAGGTDTQYF. The CDR3 nucleotides are TGTGCCGGAGGCACAGATACGCAGTATTTT. The chain has TRBV5-4 and TRBJ2-3; D gene uncertain. In germline, CDR1 is SGHNT, CDR2 YYREEE (reference sequence). The V gene lost 10 bases and the J gene lost 1 base, with 4 bases spanning the gap. This CDR3 comprises 10 residues.

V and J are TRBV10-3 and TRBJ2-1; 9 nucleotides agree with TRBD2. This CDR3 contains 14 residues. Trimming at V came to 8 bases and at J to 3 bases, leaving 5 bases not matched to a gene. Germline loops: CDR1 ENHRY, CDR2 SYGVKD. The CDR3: CAIGASGDYNEQFF. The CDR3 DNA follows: TGTGCCATCGGTGCTAGCGGGGACTACAATGAGCAGTTCTTC.

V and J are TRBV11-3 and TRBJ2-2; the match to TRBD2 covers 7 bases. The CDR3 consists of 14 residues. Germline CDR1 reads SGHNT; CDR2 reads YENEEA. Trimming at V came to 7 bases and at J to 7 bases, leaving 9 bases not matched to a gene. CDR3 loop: CASTLREGDGELFF. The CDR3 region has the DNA TGTGCCAGCACCCTAAGGGAGGGTGACGGGGAGCTGTTTTTT.

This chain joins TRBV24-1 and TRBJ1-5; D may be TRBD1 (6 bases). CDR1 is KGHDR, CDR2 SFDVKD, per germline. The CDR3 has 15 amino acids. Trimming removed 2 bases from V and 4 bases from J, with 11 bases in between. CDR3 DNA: TGTGCCACCAGTGATTCGACAGGCGATAATCAGCCCCAGCATTTT. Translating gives CATSDSTGDNQPQHF.

CDR3 sequence: CASSLTSGRVDTGELFF. Here the CDR3 DNA reads TGTGCCAGCAGCTTAACTAGCGGGAGGGTAGACACCGGGGAGCTGTTTTTT. The genes are TRBV11-2 and TRBJ2-2, with 13 bases identical to TRBD2. With 2 bases clipped from V and 3 bases from J, the junction kept 3 bases outside the gene matches. Germline assignment: CDR1 SGHAT and CDR2 FQNNGV. There are 17 residues in the CDR3.

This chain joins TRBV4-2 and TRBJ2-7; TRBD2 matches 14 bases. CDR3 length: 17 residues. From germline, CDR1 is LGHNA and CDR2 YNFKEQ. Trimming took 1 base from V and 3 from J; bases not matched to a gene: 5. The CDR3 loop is CASSQGLAGGRNYEQYF. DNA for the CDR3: TGTGCCAGCAGCCAAGGACTAGCGGGGGGGCGGAACTACGAGCAGTACTTC.

The CDR3 region has the DNA TGTGCCAGCAGCTTAGGCGCGGGTTCCAGGGGAGAGACCCAGTACTTC. As protein: CASSLGAGSRGETQYF. This rearrangement joins TRBV7-6 to TRBJ2-5; a possible D gene is TRBD1 (6 bases). Between the trimmed V and J ends, which lost 1 base and 4 bases, there was a span of 16 bases. This CDR3 region has 16 residues. The germline V gene has CDR1 SGHVS and CDR2 FNYEAQ. The complete variable domain, with remaining parts taken from reference TRBV7-6 and TRBJ2-5, reads GAGVSQSPRYKVTKRGQDVALRCDPISGHVSLYWYRQALGQGPEFLTYFNYEAQQDKSGLPNDRFSAERPEGSISTLTIQRTEQRDSAMYRCASSLGAGSRGETQYFGPGTRLLVL.